A selection of T cell receptor beta chains follows, all from one sample in a study of T-cell reconstitution after alpha-beta-depleted transplantation in children. MiXCR, applied by TCRdb to the PCR reads, yields one record per CDR3 protein. The sample yields 700,000 to 950,000 distinct CDR3 sequences, roughly 15% seen once. This sample comprised PBMCs, mostly from graft donor cells, obtained 360 days after TCRalphabeta/CD19-depleted stem cell transplant. The receptor source for this set is a male patient younger than 18 who had a stem cell transplant for acute lymphoblastic leukemia, so the T cells may come from the graft donor. Both conserved end residues are part of each CDR3. A D gene is named only where the DNA matches it firmly. Expanded clones get a size class; other rows say once, few or many, or leave the size out.

V gene: TRBV5-1; D gene: TRBD1; J gene: TRBJ1-1; clone size: many; CDR3 DNA: TGCGCCAGCAGCTCTTCCGGGACAGGCCTCATGAACACTGAAGCTTTCTTT; CDR3 protein: CASSSSGTGLMNTEAFF
V gene: TRBV9; D gene: TRBD2; J gene: TRBJ2-1; clone size: many; CDR3 DNA: TGTGCCAGCAGTGCACCCTTAGCGGGAGGGGAGAATGAGCAGTTCTTC; CDR3 protein: CASSAPLAGGENEQFF
V gene: TRBV2; D gene: .; J gene: TRBJ2-4; clone size: few; CDR3 DNA: TGTGCCAGCAGTATCGACCAGCTTGCCTTTCAGTACTTC; CDR3 protein: CASSIDQLAFQYF
V gene: TRBV12-3/TRBV12-4; D gene: .; J gene: TRBJ1-1; clone size: few; CDR3 DNA: TGTGCCAGCAGTCCCCGACAGATACAGGCTGAAGCTTTCTTT; CDR3 protein: CASSPRQIQAEAFF
V gene: TRBV18; D gene: .; J gene: TRBJ1-5; clone size: few; CDR3 DNA: TGTGCCAGCTCACCACCAGGGCCCAGCAATCAGCCCCAGCATTTT; CDR3 protein: CASSPPGPSNQPQHF
V gene: TRBV18; D gene: .; J gene: TRBJ1-6; clone size: few; CDR3 DNA: TGTGCCAGCTCACCCACTCAGGGCCGGGATTCACCCCTCCACTTT; CDR3 protein: CASSPTQGRDSPLHF
V gene: TRBV4-1; D gene: TRBD2; J gene: TRBJ2-7; clone size: .; CDR3 DNA: TGCGCCAGCAGCCAAGGGTGGGGGAGGGGTTCCTACGAGCAGTACTTC; CDR3 protein: CASSQGWGRGSYEQYF
V gene: TRBV7-9; D gene: TRBD2; J gene: TRBJ2-1; clone size: few; CDR3 DNA: TGTGCCAGCAGCTCGGGACTAGCGGGAGGCAGTGAGCAGTTCTTC; CDR3 protein: CASSSGLAGGSEQFF
V gene: TRBV12-3/TRBV12-4; D gene: .; J gene: TRBJ2-1; clone size: many; CDR3 DNA: TGTGCCAGCAGTGATGAGCAGTTCTTC; CDR3 protein: CASSDEQFF
V gene: TRBV12-3/TRBV12-4; D gene: .; J gene: TRBJ2-7; clone size: many; CDR3 DNA: TGTGCCAGCAGCCAAGGACAGCCCTACGAGCAGTACTTC; CDR3 protein: CASSQGQPYEQYF
V gene: TRBV30; D gene: TRBD2; J gene: TRBJ2-7; clone size: .; CDR3 DNA: TGTGCCTGGAGGAGGGGGACTAGCGACACCCACGAGCAGTACTTC; CDR3 protein: CAWRRGTSDTHEQYF
V gene: TRBV6-5; D gene: .; J gene: TRBJ2-6; clone size: .; CDR3 DNA: TGTGCCAGCAGTTACGGAGGGGCTTCTGGGGCCAACGTCCTGACTTTC; CDR3 protein: CASSYGGASGANVLTF
V gene: TRBV6-4; D gene: TRBD1; J gene: TRBJ2-1; clone size: .; CDR3 DNA: TGTGCCAGCAGTGACTTTGGGACAGGGTCCTACAATGAGCAGTTCTTC; CDR3 protein: CASSDFGTGSYNEQFF
V gene: TRBV11-2; D gene: .; J gene: TRBJ2-2; clone size: .; CDR3 DNA: TGTGCCAGCAGTCGGGTAACAGTTTACACCGGGGAGCTGTTTTTT; CDR3 protein: CASSRVTVYTGELFF
V gene: TRBV6-5; D gene: .; J gene: TRBJ2-7; clone size: .; CDR3 DNA: TGTGCCAGCAGTTACGGGGACACTCCGCGGGAGCAGTACTTC; CDR3 protein: CASSYGDTPREQYF
V gene: TRBV4-2; D gene: TRBD1; J gene: TRBJ2-2; clone size: many; CDR3 DNA: TGTGCCAGCAGCCAAATGAGTGGGACAGACACCGGGGAGCTGTTTTTT; CDR3 protein: CASSQMSGTDTGELFF
V gene: TRBV7-6; D gene: TRBD2; J gene: TRBJ2-2; clone size: few; CDR3 DNA: TGTGCCAGCAGCTTAGTAGGCGGGAGGGCCACCGGGGAGCTGTTTTTT; CDR3 protein: CASSLVGGRATGELFF
V gene: TRBV20-1; D gene: .; J gene: TRBJ1-4; clone size: .; CDR3 DNA: TGCAGTGCCTCCGGGGGTGGCCGCACTAATGAAAAACTGTTTTTT; CDR3 protein: CSASGGGRTNEKLFF
V gene: TRBV11-2; D gene: .; J gene: TRBJ1-3; clone size: few; CDR3 DNA: TGTGCCAGCAGCTATCATCGCGACAGCTCTGGAAACACCATATATTTT; CDR3 protein: CASSYHRDSSGNTIYF
V gene: TRBV13; D gene: TRBD2; J gene: TRBJ2-7; clone size: .; CDR3 DNA: TGTGCCAGCACGGCGGGAGATCCGTACGAGCAGTACTTC; CDR3 protein: CASTAGDPYEQYF
V gene: TRBV5-1; D gene: .; J gene: TRBJ2-7; clone size: few; CDR3 DNA: TGCGCCAGCAGCTTTTCAGGGGAGTGGGACTACGAGCAGTACTTC; CDR3 protein: CASSFSGEWDYEQYF
V gene: TRBV20-1; D gene: TRBD2; J gene: TRBJ2-7; clone size: few; CDR3 DNA: TGCAGCTCTAGCGGAGAGTACGAGCAGTACTTC; CDR3 protein: CSSSGEYEQYF
V gene: TRBV15; D gene: .; J gene: TRBJ1-5; clone size: many; CDR3 DNA: TGTGCCACCAGCTTAGGTGCTCAGCCCCAGCATTTT; CDR3 protein: CATSLGAQPQHF
V gene: TRBV11-2; D gene: TRBD2; J gene: TRBJ2-3; clone size: .; CDR3 DNA: TGTGCCAGCACGGGAGCGAGCGGGAGGGGAACAGATACGCAGTATTTT; CDR3 protein: CASTGASGRGTDTQYF
V gene: TRBV5-1; D gene: .; J gene: TRBJ1-6; clone size: .; CDR3 DNA: TGCGCCAGCAGCTACAACCCCGGGATCAGCTCCTATAATTCACCCCTCCACTTT; CDR3 protein: CASSYNPGISSYNSPLHF
V gene: TRBV7-3; D gene: TRBD2; J gene: TRBJ2-1; clone size: .; CDR3 DNA: TGTGCCAGCAGTAAGGACCCGGGACTAGCGGGAGTTACCTCCTACAATGAGCAGTTCTTC; CDR3 protein: CASSKDPGLAGVTSYNEQFF
V gene: TRBV7-3; D gene: .; J gene: TRBJ2-7; clone size: once; CDR3 DNA: TGTGCCAGCAGCTCACGGGACTGGAGGTACGAGCAGTACTTC; CDR3 protein: CASSSRDWRYEQYF
V gene: TRBV7-6; D gene: .; J gene: TRBJ2-1; clone size: .; CDR3 DNA: TGTGCCAGCAGCTTACCGATGATCTCCGATGAGCAGTTCTTC; CDR3 protein: CASSLPMISDEQFF
V gene: TRBV12-3/TRBV12-4; D gene: TRBD2; J gene: TRBJ2-7; clone size: .; CDR3 DNA: TGTGCCAGCAGTGTAGCGGGCTTCTCCTACGAGCAGTACTTC; CDR3 protein: CASSVAGFSYEQYF
V gene: TRBV11-3; D gene: .; J gene: TRBJ2-1; clone size: few; CDR3 DNA: TGTGCCAGCAGCTTAGGGGTAAAGTACAATGAGCAGTTCTTC; CDR3 protein: CASSLGVKYNEQFF
V gene: TRBV29-1; D gene: .; J gene: TRBJ2-3; clone size: many; CDR3 DNA: TGCAGCGTTGAAGCCGGCGGGCCGCAAGATACGCAGTATTTT; CDR3 protein: CSVEAGGPQDTQYF
V gene: TRBV20-1; D gene: .; J gene: TRBJ1-2; clone size: .; CDR3 DNA: TGCAGTGCTTCCCGACAGACACTCAACTATGGCTACACCTTC; CDR3 protein: CSASRQTLNYGYTF
V gene: TRBV5-1; D gene: TRBD2; J gene: TRBJ2-1; clone size: .; CDR3 DNA: TGCGCCAGCAGTCCCGGGACTAGCGGGAGGGGCCGACATGAGCAGTTCTTC; CDR3 protein: CASSPGTSGRGRHEQFF
V gene: TRBV20-1; D gene: TRBD2; J gene: TRBJ2-4; clone size: few; CDR3 DNA: TGCAGTGCTGCTAGCGCGGGAGGGCCTGGGGCCAAAAACATTCAGTACTTC; CDR3 protein: CSAASAGGPGAKNIQYF
V gene: TRBV10-3; D gene: TRBD1; J gene: TRBJ2-5; clone size: few; CDR3 DNA: TGTGCCATCAGTTACAGGGGGCAAGAGACCCAGTACTTC; CDR3 protein: CAISYRGQETQYF
V gene: TRBV29-1; D gene: .; J gene: TRBJ1-1; clone size: many; CDR3 DNA: TGCAGCGCCTCCGGAGGTCCCATGAACACTGAAGCTTTCTTT; CDR3 protein: CSASGGPMNTEAFF
V gene: TRBV5-1; D gene: .; J gene: TRBJ2-5; clone size: few; CDR3 DNA: TGCGCCAGCAGCTTGGGGCTACTTCAAGAGACCCAGTACTTC; CDR3 protein: CASSLGLLQETQYF
V gene: TRBV5-1; D gene: .; J gene: TRBJ2-6; clone size: .; CDR3 DNA: TGCGCCAGCAGCTTCGGACCAAACTCTGGGGCCAACGTCCTGACTTTC; CDR3 protein: CASSFGPNSGANVLTF
V gene: TRBV12-3/TRBV12-4; D gene: .; J gene: TRBJ2-7; clone size: .; CDR3 DNA: TGTGCCAGCAGTTTATACTCGGATTCCTACGAGCAGTACTTC; CDR3 protein: CASSLYSDSYEQYF
V gene: TRBV10-3; D gene: TRBD2; J gene: TRBJ2-7; clone size: few; CDR3 DNA: TGTGCCATCAGCTTCGGGCTAGCGGGATCCTACGAGCAGTACTTC; CDR3 protein: CAISFGLAGSYEQYF
V gene: TRBV9; D gene: .; J gene: TRBJ1-2; clone size: few; CDR3 DNA: TGTGCCAGCAGCACCGAGACAAATACCTATGGCTACACCTTC; CDR3 protein: CASSTETNTYGYTF
V gene: TRBV2; D gene: TRBD2; J gene: TRBJ2-3; clone size: .; CDR3 DNA: TGTGCCAGCAGTGATGGGCAGGGAGCGGGAGGCACAGATACGCAGTATTTT; CDR3 protein: CASSDGQGAGGTDTQYF
V gene: TRBV4-1; D gene: TRBD2; J gene: TRBJ2-7; clone size: few; CDR3 DNA: TGCGCCAGCAGCCCAAGTCCTAGCGGCTCCTACGAGCAGTACTTC; CDR3 protein: CASSPSPSGSYEQYF
V gene: TRBV7-8; D gene: .; J gene: TRBJ2-2; clone size: .; CDR3 DNA: TGTGCCAGCAGCTTACGGACAGACCACACCGGGGAGCTGTTTTTT; CDR3 protein: CASSLRTDHTGELFF
V gene: TRBV6-5; D gene: TRBD2; J gene: TRBJ2-1; clone size: few; CDR3 DNA: TGTGCCAGCAGCCCTAGCGGGAGGGGTGAGCAGTTCTTC; CDR3 protein: CASSPSGRGEQFF
V gene: TRBV18; D gene: .; J gene: TRBJ1-2; clone size: .; CDR3 DNA: TGTGCCAGCTCACCAATTACAGGAAACTATGGCTACACCTTC; CDR3 protein: CASSPITGNYGYTF
V gene: TRBV7-9; D gene: .; J gene: TRBJ1-5; clone size: few; CDR3 DNA: TGTGCCAGCAGCTTAGGCGGAGATAATCAGCCCCAGCATTTT; CDR3 protein: CASSLGGDNQPQHF
V gene: TRBV14; D gene: .; J gene: TRBJ2-3; clone size: .; CDR3 DNA: TGTGCCAGCAGCCGATGGCGGGCCCTGGATACGCAGTATTTT; CDR3 protein: CASSRWRALDTQYF
V gene: TRBV2; D gene: .; J gene: TRBJ2-1; clone size: .; CDR3 DNA: TGTGCCAGCAGCTCTCCTACCACGAGCTCCTACAATGAGCAGTTCTTC; CDR3 protein: CASSSPTTSSYNEQFF
V gene: TRBV20-1; D gene: .; J gene: TRBJ2-7; clone size: many; CDR3 DNA: TGCAGTGCTAGAGGGCCAGAAAATGCCCACTACGAGCAGTACTTC; CDR3 protein: CSARGPENAHYEQYF
V gene: TRBV29-1; D gene: TRBD1; J gene: TRBJ2-7; clone size: few; CDR3 DNA: TGCAGCGCTGGACAGGGAACCTACGAGCAGTACTTC; CDR3 protein: CSAGQGTYEQYF
V gene: TRBV12-3/TRBV12-4; D gene: .; J gene: TRBJ2-3; clone size: many; CDR3 DNA: TGTGCCAGCAGTTTGGGGTTCCCCACAGATACGCAGTATTTT; CDR3 protein: CASSLGFPTDTQYF
V gene: TRBV27; D gene: .; J gene: TRBJ2-2; clone size: many; CDR3 DNA: TGTGCCAGCAGTGTCTGGACATCGAACACCGGGGAGCTGTTTTTT; CDR3 protein: CASSVWTSNTGELFF
V gene: TRBV5-1; D gene: TRBD2; J gene: TRBJ2-7; clone size: many; CDR3 DNA: TGCGCCAGCAGCTCGTGGCCGGGACTAGCGCAAACAAACTCCTACGAGCAGTACTTC; CDR3 protein: CASSSWPGLAQTNSYEQYF
V gene: TRBV11-2; D gene: .; J gene: TRBJ1-4; clone size: .; CDR3 DNA: TGTGCCAGCAGCTCCGACTGGGTTGGGGAAAAACTGTTTTTT; CDR3 protein: CASSSDWVGEKLFF